The 20 T cell receptor beta chains listed next were all sequenced from one sample in a study of T cell responses to AZD1222 COVID-19 vaccine (dated by TCRdb to the early 2020s). The method was the immunoSEQ multiplex PCR assay. In its TCRdb copy, this immuneACCESS table keeps in-frame sequences only and misses some clones. Where compared with another copy, unresolved V genes explain less than half of these, and the others have no known cause. For this sample there are some 190,000 clones; approximately 86% appear just once. Jointly, the top ten make up 7.7% of the sample. The sample's time point label, in plain terms: baseline before first vaccination. The sequencing used peripheral blood, collected on day 0 of AZD1222 vaccination. The receptors here all came from an adult in good health.

This clone was seen repeatedly, ten times or more. The rearrangement uses TRBV13 and TRBJ1-5; a possible D gene is TRBD1 (5 bases). The length of the CDR3 is 14 residues. In germline, CDR1 is PRHDT, CDR2 FYEKMQ (reference sequence). Trimming shortened V by 2 bases and J by 2 bases, and 7 bases separated the two germline ends. The CDR3 spells CASSLRGRNQPQHF. The DNA for the CDR3 is TGTGCCAGCAGCTTAAGGGGACGCAATCAGCCCCAGCATTTT. Full variable domain (missing parts from reference TRBV13 and TRBJ1-5): AAGVIQSPRHLIKEKRETATLKCYPIPRHDTVYWYQQGPGQDPQFLISFYEKMQSDKGSIPDRFSAQQFSDYHSELNMSSLELGDSALYFCASSLRGRNQPQHFGDGTRLSIL.

The chain recombines TRBV18 with TRBJ2-5; 10 positions agree with TRBD2. CDR3 length: 16 residues. CDR1 KGHSH and CDR2 LQKENI come from the germline V gene. Trimming at V came to 3 bases and at J to 3 bases, leaving 7 bases not matched to a gene. The DNA of the CDR3 is TGTGCCAGCTCACCTGAACTAGCGGGGAGGGAAGAGACCCAGTACTTC. This sequence encodes CASSPELAGREETQYF.

The rearrangement uses TRBV12-3 or TRBV12-4 and TRBJ1-2; D not certain. The CDR3 consists of 13 residues. Trimming shortened V by 1 base and J by 8 bases, and 11 bases separated the two germline ends. The CDR3 DNA follows: TGTGCCAGCAGTTTAGAAGGAATCTGGGGCTACACCTTC. It yields the protein CASSLEGIWGYTF.

The chain is built from TRBV28 and TRBJ2-5; 8 bases agree with TRBD1. The CDR3 is made up of 13 amino acids. V gave up 6 bases and J gave up 4 bases; unmatched junction bases: 4. Germline V CDR1 and CDR2: MDHEN, SYDVKM. The CDR3, as DNA: TGTGCCAGCAGAGCAGGGGGCGTAGAGACCCAGTACTTC. Translated: CASRAGGVETQYF. Drawing the rest from reference TRBV28 and TRBJ2-5, the complete variable domain is DVKVTQSSRYLVKRTGEKVFLECVQDMDHENMFWYRQDPGLGLRLIYFSYDVKMKEKGDIPEGYSVSREKKERFSLILESASTNQTSMYLCASRAGGVETQYFGPGTRLLVL.

This chain joins TRBV5-6 and TRBJ1-2; a possible D gene is TRBD1 (5 bases). The germline V and J ends were trimmed by 5 bases and 3 bases, with 14 bases remaining between them. In germline, CDR1 is SGHDT, CDR2 YYEEEE. The CDR3 has 14 amino acids. The CDR3 DNA is TGTGCCAGCAGTCTCGGCAGGGCGGACTATGGCTACACCTTC. Amino acids: CASSLGRADYGYTF.

The chain combines TRBV29-1 with TRBJ2-7; D is unresolved. The V end lost 1 base, the J end lost 3 bases, and 10 bases lay between the germline ends. This CDR3 is built from 13 residues. Looked up from germline, CDR1 is SQVTM and CDR2 is ANQGSEA. The CDR3, as DNA: TGCAGCGTTGAAGCACTGGATGGCTACGAGCAGTACTTC. Translation: CSVEALDGYEQYF.

The V gene is TRBV7-9, the J gene TRBJ1-2; D ambiguous. Trimming took off 0 bases at V and 5 bases at J, with 10 bases between the two ends. Looked up from germline, CDR1 is SEHNR and CDR2 is FQNEAQ (reference sequence). This CDR3 region has 14 residues. DNA of the CDR3: TGTGCCAGCAGCTTAGCTCACGGCAAATATGGCTACACCTTC. Translating gives CASSLAHGKYGYTF. Full variable domain (missing parts from reference TRBV7-9 and TRBJ1-2): DTGVSQNPRHKITKRGQNVTFRCDPISEHNRLYWYRQTLGQGPEFLTYFQNEAQLEKSRLLSDRFSAERPKGSFSTLEIQRTEQGDSAMYLCASSLAHGKYGYTFGSGTRLTVV.

The gene calls are TRBV12-3 or TRBV12-4 and TRBJ1-2; D is undetermined. V dropped 8 bases and J dropped 5 bases, with 9 bases sitting between them. This CDR3 spans 11 amino acids. This CDR3 is CASGGAYGYTF. The CDR3 coding sequence is TGTGCCAGCGGAGGAGCTTATGGCTACACCTTC.

The rearrangement uses TRBV18 and TRBJ1-4, with a weak D call TRBD1 (5 bases). This CDR3 has 16 residues. Trimming shortened V by 2 bases and J by 0 bases, and 10 bases separated the two germline ends. Germline V gene lookup returns CDR1 KGHSH and CDR2 LQKENI. The DNA of the CDR3 is TGTGCCAGCTCACCAAGACAGCAACCAACTAATGAAAAACTGTTTTTT. Its protein product is CASSPRQQPTNEKLFF.

The chain carries TRBV20-1 and TRBJ2-3; D remains ambiguous. The CDR3 consists of 11 residues. The germline CDR1 and CDR2 sequences are DFQATT and SNEGSKA (reference sequence). The CDR3 sequence is CTGLPEDTQYF. As DNA, the CDR3 is TGCACAGGCTTACCCGAGGATACGCAGTATTTT.

V gene TRBV3-1 (or the pseudogene TRBV3-2) combines with J gene TRBJ1-2; 10 positions match TRBD1. The CDR3 extends over 16 amino acids. CDR1 and CDR2 (germline): LGHDT, YNNKEL (reference sequence). V gave up 0 bases and J gave up 4 bases; unmatched junction bases: 5. CDR3 sequence: CASSQEATGGFYGYTF. CDR3 in DNA: TGTGCCAGCAGCCAAGAAGCGACAGGGGGCTTCTATGGCTACACCTTC.

There are a few counts of this clone. The J gene is TRBJ1-1, the V gene TRBV27; D possibly corresponds to TRBD1 (6 bases). The CDR3 length is 15 residues. Per the germline V gene, CDR1 is MNHEY and CDR2 is SMNVEV (reference sequence). The ends were cut back, 8 bases at V and 1 base at J, with 17 bases in the middle. The CDR3, as DNA: TGTGCCAGCGGAGAAAGGGGGTATTGGAACACTGAAGCTTTCTTT. Amino acid sequence: CASGERGYWNTEAFF.

The rearrangement uses TRBV2 and TRBJ1-5; D is ambiguous. This CDR3 has 18 amino acids. Per germline, CDR1 SNHLY and CDR2 FYNNEI. With 0 bases removed from V and 0 bases from J, the gap between germline ends came to 15 bases. This chain's CDR3 is CASSEALFGVYSNQPQHF. CDR3 sequence (DNA): TGTGCCAGCAGTGAAGCGCTTTTCGGGGTTTATAGCAATCAGCCCCAGCATTTT.

The rearrangement links TRBV27 to TRBJ1-3, with 9 bases matching TRBD1. The CDR3 consists of 17 residues. The junction had 11 bases not matched to a gene; V was cut back by 6 bases and J by 2 bases. Looked up from germline, CDR1 is MNHEY and CDR2 is SMNVEV (reference sequence). The CDR3 loop is CASRSIRDRVAGNTIYF. In DNA form, the CDR3 reads TGTGCCAGCAGGAGTATTAGGGACAGGGTGGCTGGAAACACCATATATTTT.

This chain connects TRBV12-3 or TRBV12-4 to TRBJ1-1; D remains ambiguous. CDR3 length equals 13 residues. V dropped 2 bases and J dropped 10 bases, with 14 bases sitting between them. Written as DNA, the CDR3 is TGTGCCAGCAGTTTACGGGGATTCGGCGGAGCTTTCTTT. Translating gives CASSLRGFGGAFF.

This sequence joins TRBV6-5 and TRBJ1-2, with D perhaps matching TRBD1 (6 bases). CDR1 MNHEY and CDR2 SVGAGI come from the germline V gene. The CDR3 is 13 residues long. Trimming left V 5 bases short and J 0 bases short, with 7 bases between. CDR3 sequence: CASSRQANYGYTF. CDR3 nucleotide sequence: TGTGCCAGCAGTCGACAGGCTAACTATGGCTACACCTTC.

This clone came up a few times. The chain joins TRBV7-9 to TRBJ1-2; tentatively, D is TRBD1 (6 bases). The CDR3 runs to 15 residues. V was shortened by 0 bases and J by 1 base, with 9 bases between the two germline ends. Germline V gene data show CDR1 as SEHNR and CDR2 as FQNEAQ (reference sequence). In DNA form, the CDR3 reads TGTGCCAGCAGCTTAGCCAGGGGAAGTAACTATGGCTACACCTTC. Translation gives CASSLARGSNYGYTF.

V and J are TRBV6-5 and TRBJ1-1, with a tentative D call TRBD1 (5 bases). Between the trimmed V and J ends, which lost 4 bases and 1 base, there was a span of 10 bases. The germline CDR1 and CDR2 sequences are MNHEY and SVGAGI. The CDR3 contains 14 residues. CDR3 region: CASSSYGGNTEAFF. As DNA, the CDR3 is TGTGCCAGCAGTTCCTACGGGGGGAACACTGAAGCTTTCTTT.

The chain uses TRBV13 and TRBJ2-7; 8 nucleotides line up with TRBD1. The CDR3 consists of 14 residues. Trimming took 4 bases from V and 7 from J; bases not matched to a gene: 9. Germline V gene data show CDR1 as PRHDT and CDR2 as FYEKMQ (reference sequence). CDR3 nucleotides: TGTGCCAGCAGCTCCCGACAGGGGACTCGGGAGCAGTACTTC. Protein product: CASSSRQGTREQYF.

The chain combines TRBV18 with TRBJ1-1; D is uncertain. The length of the CDR3 is 15 residues. With 2 bases removed from V and 0 bases from J, the gap between germline ends came to 10 bases. Germline-derived CDR1 and CDR2 are KGHSH and LQKENI. CDR3: CASSPGVRVNTEAFF. CDR3 in DNA: TGTGCCAGCTCACCAGGCGTAAGAGTGAACACTGAAGCTTTCTTT. Full variable domain (remainder filled in from reference TRBV18 and TRBJ1-1): NAGVMQNPRHLVRRRGQEARLRCSPMKGHSHVYWYRQLPEEGLKFMVYLQKENIIDESGMPKERFSAEFPKEGPSILRIQQVVRGDSAAYFCASSPGVRVNTEAFFGQGTRLTVV.